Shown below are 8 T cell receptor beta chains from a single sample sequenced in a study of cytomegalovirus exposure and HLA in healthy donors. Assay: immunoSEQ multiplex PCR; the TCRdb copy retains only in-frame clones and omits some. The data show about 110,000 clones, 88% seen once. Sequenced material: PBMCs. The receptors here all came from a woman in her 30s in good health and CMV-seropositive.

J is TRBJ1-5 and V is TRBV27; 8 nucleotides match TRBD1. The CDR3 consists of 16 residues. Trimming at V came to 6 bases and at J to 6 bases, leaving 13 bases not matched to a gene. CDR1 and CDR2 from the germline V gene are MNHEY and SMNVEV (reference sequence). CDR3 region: CASRTGAGGGSQPQHF. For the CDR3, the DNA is TGTGCCAGCAGGACCGGTGCAGGGGGCGGGAGTCAGCCCCAGCATTTT.

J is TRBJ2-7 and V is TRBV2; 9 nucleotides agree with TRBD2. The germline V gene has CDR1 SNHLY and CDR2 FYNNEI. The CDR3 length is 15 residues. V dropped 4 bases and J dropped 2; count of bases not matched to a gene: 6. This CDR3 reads CASSGGAGGTYEQYF. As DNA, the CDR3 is TGTGCCAGCAGTGGGGGAGCGGGAGGAACCTACGAGCAGTACTTC.

DNA for the CDR3: TGTGCCAGCAGCTTCTCCCTAGCGGGCGAGCAGTACTTC. Protein product: CASSFSLAGEQYF. The rearrangement links TRBV5-6 to TRBJ2-7, with 8 bases fitting TRBD2. Trimming took 2 bases from V and 6 from J; bases not matched to a gene: 4. This CDR3 spans 13 amino acids. Looked up from germline, CDR1 is SGHDT and CDR2 is YYEEEE.

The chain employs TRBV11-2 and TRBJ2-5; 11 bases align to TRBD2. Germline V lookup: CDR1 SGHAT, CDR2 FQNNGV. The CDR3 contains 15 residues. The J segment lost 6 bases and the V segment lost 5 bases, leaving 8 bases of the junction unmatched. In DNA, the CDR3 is TGTGCCAGCAGCCTAGGGACTAGCGGCAGTCAGACCCAGTACTTC. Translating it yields CASSLGTSGSQTQYF.

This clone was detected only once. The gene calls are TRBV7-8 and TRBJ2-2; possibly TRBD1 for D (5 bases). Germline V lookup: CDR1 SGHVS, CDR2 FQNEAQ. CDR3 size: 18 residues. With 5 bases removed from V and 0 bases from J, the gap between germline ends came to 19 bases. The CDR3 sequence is CASSRDRIPNTNTGELFF. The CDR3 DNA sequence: TGTGCCAGCAGCCGTGACAGAATACCAAACACGAACACCGGGGAGCTGTTTTTT.

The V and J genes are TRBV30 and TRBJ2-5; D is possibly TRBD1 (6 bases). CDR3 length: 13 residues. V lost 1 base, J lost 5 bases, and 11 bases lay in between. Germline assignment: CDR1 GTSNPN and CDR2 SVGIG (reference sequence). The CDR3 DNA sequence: TGTGCCTGGAGTGGGGACACTCTGGAGACCCAGTACTTC. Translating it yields CAWSGDTLETQYF. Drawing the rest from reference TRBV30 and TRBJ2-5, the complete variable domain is SQTIHQWPATLVQPVGSPLSLECTVEGTSNPNLYWYRQAAGRGLQLLFYSVGIGQISSEVPQNLSASRPQDRQFILSSKKLLLSDSGFYLCAWSGDTLETQYFGPGTRLLVL.

CDR3 sequence reads: CASSIDRGNEQFF. CDR3 bases: TGTGCCAGTAGTATAGATCGGGGGAATGAGCAGTTCTTC. The chain joins TRBV19 to TRBJ2-1, with D tentatively TRBD2 (6 bases). CDR3 length: 13 amino acids. Trimming shortened V by 0 bases and J by 7 bases, and 7 bases separated the two germline ends. Germline CDR1 LNHDA, CDR2 SQIVND (reference sequence).

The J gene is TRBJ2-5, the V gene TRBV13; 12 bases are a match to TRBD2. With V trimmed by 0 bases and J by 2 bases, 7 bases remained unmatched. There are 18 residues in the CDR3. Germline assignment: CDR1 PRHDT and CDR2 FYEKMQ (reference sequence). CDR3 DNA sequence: TGTGCCAGCAGCTTAGGTTGGACTAGCGGGGCGATACAAGAGACCCAGTACTTC. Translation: CASSLGWTSGAIQETQYF.